Listed below are T cell receptor beta chains from one sample, sequenced in a study of blood T cell repertoires in COVID-19. TCRdb's copy holds only in-frame clones and misses some; the assay was immunoSEQ multiplex PCR. The data hold about 340,000 clones, with around four fifths observed a single time. Input material: peripheral blood. The origin of the receptors is a man aged 25 to 45 with active or convalescent COVID-19. CDR3s leave out the opening cysteine and the closing phenylalanine or tryptophan.

v_call: TRBV3-1/TRBV3-2
j_call: TRBJ1-2
cdr3_length: 14
cdr3_aa: ASSQGGGDRGHGYT

v_call: TRBV30
j_call: TRBJ1-4
cdr3_length: 10
cdr3_aa: AWSKGAEKLF

v_call: TRBV7-9
j_call: TRBJ1-3
cdr3_length: 13
cdr3_aa: ASSLAGDSGNTIY

v_call: TRBV29-1
j_call: TRBJ1-1
cdr3_length: 11
cdr3_aa: SVSQGANTEAF

v_call: TRBV10-3
j_call: TRBJ1-6
cdr3_length: 12
cdr3_aa: AISEAGRRSPLH

v_call: TRBV7-6
j_call: TRBJ2-1
cdr3_length: 14
cdr3_aa: ASSVSGRSTYNEQF

v_call: TRBV9
j_call: TRBJ1-6
cdr3_length: 13
cdr3_aa: ASSQTRGGYSPLH

v_call: TRBV5-6
j_call: TRBJ2-7
cdr3_length: 11
cdr3_aa: ASSLGGGREQY

v_call: TRBV7-3
j_call: TRBJ1-6
cdr3_length: 12
cdr3_aa: ASSKQGNNSPLH

v_call: TRBV2
j_call: TRBJ1-2
cdr3_length: 10
cdr3_aa: ASRQGIPGYT

v_call: TRBV24-1
j_call: TRBJ2-3
cdr3_length: 10
cdr3_aa: ATMGGPDTQY

v_call: TRBV7-2
j_call: TRBJ2-5
cdr3_length: 13
cdr3_aa: ASSLRGGRWETQY

v_call: TRBV24-1
j_call: TRBJ1-1
cdr3_length: 11
cdr3_aa: ATKDRLNTEAF

v_call: TRBV7-6
j_call: TRBJ1-1
cdr3_length: 14
cdr3_aa: ASSSSTGTMNTEAF

v_call: TRBV2
j_call: TRBJ2-7
cdr3_length: 13
cdr3_aa: ASHESGGPGYEQY

v_call: TRBV30
j_call: TRBJ1-2
cdr3_length: 12
cdr3_aa: AWVDRGLNYGYT

v_call: TRBV23-1
j_call: TRBJ2-7
cdr3_length: 8
cdr3_aa: ASSYYEQY

v_call: TRBV10-3
j_call: TRBJ2-3
cdr3_length: 11
cdr3_aa: AISVGFTDTQY

v_call: TRBV3-1/TRBV3-2
j_call: TRBJ1-2
cdr3_length: 12
cdr3_aa: ASSQERSIYGYT

v_call: TRBV4-3
j_call: TRBJ2-7
cdr3_length: 13
cdr3_aa: ASSQFRGTSYEQY

v_call: TRBV4-2
j_call: TRBJ2-1
cdr3_length: 13
cdr3_aa: ASSHIGRGYNEQF

v_call: TRBV6-5
j_call: TRBJ1-2
cdr3_length: 12
cdr3_aa: ASSSQGVGYGYT

v_call: TRBV5-4
j_call: TRBJ2-5
cdr3_length: 13
cdr3_aa: ASSRTRGQGETQY

v_call: TRBV30
j_call: TRBJ1-1
cdr3_length: 10
cdr3_aa: ACLQMNTEAF

v_call: TRBV19
j_call: TRBJ2-3
cdr3_length: 15
cdr3_aa: ASSIHGLAGSTDTQY

v_call: TRBV6-2/TRBV6-3
j_call: TRBJ2-1
cdr3_length: 12
cdr3_aa: ASSNGDFYNEQF

v_call: TRBV30
j_call: TRBJ1-2
cdr3_length: 10
cdr3_aa: AWRRTDYGYT

v_call: TRBV4-3
j_call: TRBJ2-2
cdr3_length: 13
cdr3_aa: ASSLNRGGTGELF

v_call: TRBV7-3
j_call: TRBJ2-1
cdr3_length: 13
cdr3_aa: ASSPKGDRGGEQF

v_call: TRBV4-2
j_call: TRBJ1-4
cdr3_length: 15
cdr3_aa: ASSQDLSGSPNEKLF

v_call: TRBV7-6
j_call: TRBJ1-2
cdr3_length: 12
cdr3_aa: ASSLGKGSYGYT

v_call: TRBV6-5
j_call: TRBJ2-7
cdr3_length: 13
cdr3_aa: ASSYSGSGSYEQY

v_call: TRBV30
j_call: TRBJ2-5
cdr3_length: 13
cdr3_aa: AWSRGLAGRRGSY

v_call: TRBV4-1
j_call: TRBJ1-3
cdr3_length: 13
cdr3_aa: ASSQFLFSGNTIY

v_call: TRBV12-3/TRBV12-4
j_call: TRBJ1-1
cdr3_length: 10
cdr3_aa: ASSPDRQGAF

v_call: TRBV4-3
j_call: TRBJ2-5
cdr3_length: 15
cdr3_aa: ASSQGWSGNLRETQY

v_call: TRBV30
j_call: TRBJ1-6
cdr3_length: 12
cdr3_aa: AWNYRGLDSPLH

v_call: TRBV13
j_call: TRBJ2-7
cdr3_length: 12
cdr3_aa: ASSLRQGSYEQY

v_call: TRBV7-9
j_call: TRBJ1-2
cdr3_length: 11
cdr3_aa: ASSLEVSSGYT

v_call: TRBV9
j_call: TRBJ2-1
cdr3_length: 13
cdr3_aa: ASSVEGGTYNEQF

v_call: TRBV7-3
j_call: TRBJ2-3
cdr3_length: 12
cdr3_aa: ASSPGHSTDTQY

v_call: TRBV19
j_call: TRBJ1-6
cdr3_length: 13
cdr3_aa: ASSIALAGGSPLH

v_call: TRBV3-1/TRBV3-2
j_call: TRBJ1-4
cdr3_length: 14
cdr3_aa: ASSQDLSRPNEKLF

v_call: TRBV5-1
j_call: TRBJ2-2
cdr3_length: 13
cdr3_aa: ASSIGTSGAGELF

v_call: TRBV5-5
j_call: TRBJ1-3
cdr3_length: 16
cdr3_aa: ASSRRGDSLVSGNTIY

v_call: TRBV5-4
j_call: TRBJ2-7
cdr3_length: 11
cdr3_aa: ASSLDSPYEQY

v_call: TRBV20-1
j_call: TRBJ2-3
cdr3_length: 9
cdr3_aa: SAPLADTQY

v_call: TRBV5-6
j_call: TRBJ1-2
cdr3_length: 12
cdr3_aa: ASSLRGQLYGYT

v_call: TRBV7-8
j_call: TRBJ2-3
cdr3_length: 16
cdr3_aa: ASSSKRLAGGNTDTQY

v_call: TRBV27
j_call: TRBJ1-6
cdr3_length: 12
cdr3_aa: ASRPAGGRSPLH

v_call: TRBV6-5
j_call: TRBJ1-1
cdr3_length: 13
cdr3_aa: ASSSPAGRNTEAF

v_call: TRBV7-2
j_call: TRBJ1-3
cdr3_length: 14
cdr3_aa: ASSLIPTGLGNTIY

v_call: TRBV11-3
j_call: TRBJ2-1
cdr3_length: 15
cdr3_aa: ASSSGEGRSSYNEQF

v_call: TRBV25-1
j_call: TRBJ1-1
cdr3_length: 11
cdr3_aa: ASSGRADTEAF

v_call: TRBV30
j_call: TRBJ1-1
cdr3_length: 11
cdr3_aa: AWSAGTGGEAF

v_call: TRBV5-4
j_call: TRBJ2-3
cdr3_length: 14
cdr3_aa: ASSSQVGGGTDTQY

v_call: TRBV12-5
j_call: TRBJ2-7
cdr3_length: 15
cdr3_aa: ASGLVVPGQGNYEQY

v_call: TRBV27
j_call: TRBJ1-1
cdr3_length: 11
cdr3_aa: ASSAGLGTEAF

v_call: TRBV10-3
j_call: TRBJ1-1
cdr3_length: 13
cdr3_aa: ATLRAGGMNTEAF

v_call: TRBV29-1
j_call: TRBJ2-5
cdr3_length: 11
cdr3_aa: SVEGQAQETQY